This T cell receptor beta chain derives from a study of blood T cell repertoires in COVID-19. CDR3 length: 13 amino acids. Germline V CDR1 and CDR2: LNHDA, SQIVND (reference sequence). V lost 4 bases to trimming and J lost 12 bases, with 15 bases between them. Sequencing used immunoSEQ multiplex PCR; TCRdb keeps in-frame clones, though not all of them. The data contain approximately 200,000 clones, over 75% of them seen just once; the ten biggest clones take up roughly 20%. The chain joins TRBV19 to TRBJ1-4, with D hard to call. The sequenced sample was peripheral blood. The TCR comes from a person between 70 and 80 years old with COVID-19, enrolled during active disease. CDR3: CASSNDGSRELFF. The CDR3 DNA reads TGTGCCAGTAGTAATGACGGGTCGCGGGAACTGTTTTTT. The full variable domain, in which reference TRBV19 and TRBJ1-4 provide the parts outside the CDR3, is DGGITQSPKYLFRKEGQNVTLSCEQNLNHDAMYWYRQDPGQGLRLIYYSQIVNDFQKGDIAEGYSVSREKKESFPLTVTSAQKNPTAFYLCASSNDGSRELFFGSGTQLSVL.